This TCR beta chain was captured by sequencing in a study of T-cell memory formation after mild COVID-19. TCRdb independently ran MiXCR on the 5' RACE reads; one entry per CDR3 protein. The profile shows hundreds of thousands of distinct CDR3 sequences, more than 20% of them singletons. CDR3 length: 13 residues. V lost 1 base, J lost 5 bases, and 3 bases lay in between. The germline gives CDR1 LGHNT, CDR2 FRNRAP. The specimen was PBMCs or a T cell subset sorted from them (not recorded which). The chain couples TRBV12-5 to TRBJ1-6; D not resolved. The sequence derives from an adult woman who had mild COVID-19 (a few samples of this study predate the infection). Cell type and time point are not known. CDR3 sequence reads: CASGLGNNSPLHF. The CDR3, as DNA: TGTGCTAGTGGTTTGGGAAATAATTCACCCCTCCACTTT.